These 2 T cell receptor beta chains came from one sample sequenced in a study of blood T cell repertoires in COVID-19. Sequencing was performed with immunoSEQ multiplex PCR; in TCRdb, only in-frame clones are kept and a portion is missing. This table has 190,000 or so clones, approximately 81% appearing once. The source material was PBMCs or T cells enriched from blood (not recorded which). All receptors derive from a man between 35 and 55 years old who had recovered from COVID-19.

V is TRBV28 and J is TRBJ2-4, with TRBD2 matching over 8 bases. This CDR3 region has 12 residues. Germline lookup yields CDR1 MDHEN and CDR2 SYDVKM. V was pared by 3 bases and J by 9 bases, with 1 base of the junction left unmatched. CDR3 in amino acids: CASSLAGGIQYF. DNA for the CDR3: TGTGCCAGCAGTTTGGCGGGGGGCATTCAGTACTTC.

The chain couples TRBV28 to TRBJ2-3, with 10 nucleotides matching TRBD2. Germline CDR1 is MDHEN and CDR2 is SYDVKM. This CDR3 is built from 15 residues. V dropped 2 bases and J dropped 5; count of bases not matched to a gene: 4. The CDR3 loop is CASSLPSGGIDTQYF. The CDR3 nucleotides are TGTGCCAGCAGTTTACCTAGCGGGGGAATAGATACGCAGTATTTT.